The 19 T cell receptor beta chains given below trace back to one sample, sequenced in a study of cytomegalovirus exposure and HLA in healthy donors. Use of 60 Vbeta and 13 Jbeta primers characterized the PCR. Sequencing was performed with immunoSEQ multiplex PCR; in TCRdb, only in-frame clones are kept and a portion is missing. The repertoire holds some 140,000 clones, with about four fifths as singletons. Input material: PBMCs. These receptors were taken from a female donor in good health and CMV-seronegative.

In its sample, this clone was seen once. The gene calls are TRBV7-9 and TRBJ2-2; TRBD2 matches 12 bases. CDR3 size: 16 residues. Germline CDR1 reads SEHNR; CDR2 reads FQNEAQ (reference sequence). The V segment lost 6 bases and the J segment 5 bases; nucleotides outside the gene matches: 7. The CDR3, as DNA: TGTGCCAGCAGGCCACCGGGACTAGCGGGTACCGGGGAGCTGTTTTTT. It codes for CASRPPGLAGTGELFF.

The rearrangement links TRBV28 to TRBJ1-5, with D hard to call. Germline V gene lookup returns CDR1 MDHEN and CDR2 SYDVKM. Trimming took 7 bases from V and 4 from J, leaving 14 bases between them. The CDR3 has 14 amino acids. The DNA for the CDR3 is TGTGCCAGCACCCGACCCGGAGGGAATCAGCCCCAGCATTTT. Amino acids: CASTRPGGNQPQHF.

The chain is built from TRBV28 and TRBJ2-7, with 7 positions matching TRBD2. With 8 bases clipped from V and 1 base from J, the junction kept 2 bases outside the gene matches. There are 12 residues in the CDR3. Germline V gene lookup returns CDR1 MDHEN and CDR2 SYDVKM. The CDR3 spells CASWRESYEQYF. CDR3 in DNA: TGTGCCAGCTGGCGGGAGTCCTACGAGCAGTACTTC.

The rearrangement uses TRBV9 and TRBJ2-1, with TRBD2 as a possible D gene (5 bases). Germline assignment: CDR1 SGDLS and CDR2 YYNGEE. The V end lost 4 bases, the J end lost 6 bases, and 11 bases lay between the germline ends. The CDR3 has 13 residues. This CDR3 reads CASSPGSSNEQFF. The CDR3 region has the DNA TGTGCCAGCAGCCCGGGATCGTCCAATGAGCAGTTCTTC.

The chain links TRBV9 to TRBJ2-7; no firm D call. The CDR3 covers 14 residues. Trimming shortened V by 4 bases and J by 2 bases, and 13 bases separated the two germline ends. Germline lookup yields CDR1 SGDLS and CDR2 YYNGEE. Here the CDR3 reads CASSTAVLPYEQYF. Written as DNA, the CDR3 is TGTGCCAGCAGCACCGCGGTACTACCCTACGAGCAGTACTTC.

The chain employs TRBV10-1 and TRBJ2-2, with D perhaps matching TRBD1 (6 bases). Germline V gives CDR1 WNHNN, CDR2 SYGVQD (reference sequence). The CDR3 consists of 12 residues. Trimming cost V 6 bases and J 6 bases, with 8 bases left between them. The CDR3 reads CASRQGAGELFF. Written as DNA, the CDR3 is TGCGCCAGCAGACAGGGTGCCGGGGAGCTGTTTTTT.

The chain links TRBV5-1 to TRBJ1-3; possible D gene TRBD1, 5 bases. Trimming left V 4 bases short and J 0 bases short, with 14 bases between. The CDR3 is 16 amino acids. Germline CDR1 and CDR2: SGHRS and YFSETQ. The CDR3 DNA sequence: TGCGCCAGCAGCCCCCGGGGGAACCCCTCTGGAAACACCATATATTTT. It codes for CASSPRGNPSGNTIYF.

CDR3 sequence: CSVGGTGNTIYF. CDR3 DNA sequence: TGCAGCGTTGGAGGGACTGGAAACACCATATATTTT. The V call is TRBV29-1, the J call TRBJ1-3; no reliable D call. Trimming pared 4 bases from V and 2 bases from J, leaving 6 bases between. Germline lookup yields CDR1 SQVTM and CDR2 ANQGSEA. The CDR3 has 12 amino acids.

The genes are TRBV6-5 and TRBJ2-1, with TRBD2 as a possible D gene (7 bases). The CDR3 totals 12 residues. CDR1 and CDR2 (germline): MNHEY, SVGAGI. Trimming took off 10 bases at V and 8 bases at J, with 15 bases between the two ends. The CDR3 region is CATSRGGDEQFF. Written as DNA, the CDR3 is TGTGCCACTTCCAGGGGAGGGGATGAGCAGTTCTTC.

V and J are TRBV9 and TRBJ1-4; D may be TRBD1 (6 bases). The CDR3 loop spans 15 amino acids. Germline loops: CDR1 SGDLS, CDR2 YYNGEE. Trimming shortened V by 0 bases and J by 7 bases, and 13 bases separated the two germline ends. The CDR3 DNA reads as TGTGCCAGCAGCGTAGATGGCACAGGGAGTGAAAAACTGTTTTTT. It codes for CASSVDGTGSEKLFF.

The chain employs TRBV9 and TRBJ2-7; tentative D call: TRBD1 (6 bases). The CDR3 spans 14 residues. V was cut by 4 bases and J by 6 bases, with 17 bases left in between. Germline CDR1 SGDLS, CDR2 YYNGEE. In DNA form, the CDR3 reads TGTGCCAGCAGCCCTCCCCCGCGAGGGGGCGAGCAGTACTTC. This codes for CASSPPPRGGEQYF.

The chain is built from TRBV5-6 and TRBJ2-1; 9 nucleotides align to TRBD2. CDR3 length: 16 amino acids. Germline CDR1 SGHDT, CDR2 YYEEEE. The V segment lost 3 bases and the J segment 4 bases; nucleotides outside the gene matches: 8. The CDR3 sequence is CASSSLVAGAYNEQFF. The CDR3 DNA is TGTGCCAGCAGCTCCCTAGTAGCGGGAGCATACAATGAGCAGTTCTTC.

This clone came up once. The chain carries TRBV9 and TRBJ2-7; the match to TRBD2 covers 7 bases. V shed 2 bases and J 2 bases; nucleotides not matched to a gene: 10. The CDR3 is made up of 16 amino acids. CDR1 is SGDLS and CDR2 is YYNGEE in the germline V gene. The CDR3 DNA is TGTGCCAGCAGCGTCGGACTAGACGTAAAAACCTACGAGCAGTACTTC. This encodes CASSVGLDVKTYEQYF. The full variable domain, in which reference TRBV9 and TRBJ2-7 provide the parts outside the CDR3, is DSGVTQTPKHLITATGQRVTLRCSPRSGDLSVYWYQQSLDQGLQFLIQYYNGEERAKGNILERFSAQQFPDLHSELNLSSLELGDSALYFCASSVGLDVKTYEQYFGPGTRLTVT.

The V call is TRBV30, the J call TRBJ1-1, with D possibly matching TRBD1 (6 bases). The germline V gene encodes CDR1 GTSNPN and CDR2 SVGIG (reference sequence). The CDR3 has 11 amino acids. V lost 2 bases and J 10 bases, leaving 11 bases between the germline ends. CDR3 bases: TGTGCCTGGAGTCCCTCCAGGGGAGCTTTCTTT. It yields the protein CAWSPSRGAFF.

This rearrangement joins TRBV5-4 to TRBJ1-6; D gene uncertain. Germline V gene sequence: CDR1 SGHNT, CDR2 YYREEE (reference sequence). This CDR3 has 14 residues. Deletions cut 2 bases from V and 8 bases from J, with 11 bases between. The CDR3 DNA reads TGTGCCAGCAGCTTACCGGGGTTCGATTCACCCCTCCACTTT. Translation gives CASSLPGFDSPLHF.

This clone was seen once. The V call is TRBV18, the J call TRBJ1-5; possible D gene TRBD1, 6 bases. The CDR3 sequence is 14 residues long. Germline CDR1 KGHSH, CDR2 LQKENI. Trimming took off 5 bases at V and 4 bases at J, with 12 bases between the two ends. CDR3 coding DNA: TGTGCCAGCTCAGGAACAGGGAATAATCAGCCCCAGCATTTT. Residues: CASSGTGNNQPQHF. The full variable domain, its missing parts supplied by reference TRBV18 and TRBJ1-5, is NAGVMQNPRHLVRRRGQEARLRCSPMKGHSHVYWYRQLPEEGLKFMVYLQKENIIDESGMPKERFSAEFPKEGPSILRIQQVVRGDSAAYFCASSGTGNNQPQHFGDGTRLSIL.

V and J are TRBV5-3 and TRBJ2-5; TRBD1 matches at 9 bases. TRBV5-3 has ORF status, its function being uncertain. The CDR3 runs to 14 residues. V was pared by 9 bases and J by 2 bases, with 8 bases of the junction left unmatched. The DNA for the CDR3 is TGTGCCAAAAACCGGGACAGGGAACAAGAGACCCAGTACTTC. Its translation: CAKNRDREQETQYF.

This clone has only one observation. The rearrangement links TRBV6-1 to TRBJ2-5, with 10 bases lining up with TRBD1. The junction had 7 bases not matched to a gene; V was cut back by 2 bases and J by 4 bases. The CDR3 contains 16 residues. Germline CDR1 MNHNS, CDR2 SASEGT. The CDR3 nucleotides read TGTGCCAGCAGTGAACTTTGGGACAGGGGTCGAGAGACCCAGTACTTC. Translated, it gives CASSELWDRGRETQYF.

The chain uses TRBV7-2 and TRBJ2-7; 7 bases are a match to TRBD1. This CDR3 contains 15 residues. In germline, CDR1 is SGHTA, CDR2 FQGNSA. Trimming cost V 2 bases and J 6 bases; bases outside gene matches: 10. Written as DNA, the CDR3 is TGTGCCAGCAGCTTAATGTATAGGGGGCTGGGCGAGCAGTACTTC. It is translated as CASSLMYRGLGEQYF.